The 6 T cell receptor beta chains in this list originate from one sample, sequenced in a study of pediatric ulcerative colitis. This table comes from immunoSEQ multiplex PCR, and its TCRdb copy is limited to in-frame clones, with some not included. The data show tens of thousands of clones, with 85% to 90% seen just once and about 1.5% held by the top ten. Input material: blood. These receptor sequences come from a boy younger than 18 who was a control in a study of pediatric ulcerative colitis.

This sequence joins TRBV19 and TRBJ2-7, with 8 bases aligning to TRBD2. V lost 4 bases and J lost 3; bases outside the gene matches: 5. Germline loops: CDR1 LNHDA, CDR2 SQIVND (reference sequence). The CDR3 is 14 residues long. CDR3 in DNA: TGTGCCAGTAGTAGCCGGGAGGGATTCTACGAGCAGTACTTC. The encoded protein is CASSSREGFYEQYF.

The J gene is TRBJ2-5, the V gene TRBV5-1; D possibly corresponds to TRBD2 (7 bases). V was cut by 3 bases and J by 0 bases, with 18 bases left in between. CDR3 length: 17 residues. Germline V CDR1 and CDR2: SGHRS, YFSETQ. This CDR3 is CASSWNDAGADQETQYF. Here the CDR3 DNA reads TGCGCCAGCAGCTGGAACGACGCGGGGGCGGACCAAGAGACCCAGTACTTC.

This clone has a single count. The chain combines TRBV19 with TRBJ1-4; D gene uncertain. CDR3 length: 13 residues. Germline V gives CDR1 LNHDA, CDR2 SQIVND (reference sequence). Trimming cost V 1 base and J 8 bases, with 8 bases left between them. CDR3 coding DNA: TGTGCCAGTAGTATAGCGATAGGGGAAAAACTGTTTTTT. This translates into CASSIAIGEKLFF.

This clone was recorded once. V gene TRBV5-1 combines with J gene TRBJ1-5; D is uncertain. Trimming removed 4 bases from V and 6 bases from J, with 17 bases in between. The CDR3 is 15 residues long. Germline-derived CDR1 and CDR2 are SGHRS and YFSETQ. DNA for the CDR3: TGCGCCAGCAGCAGGTCCGGGGATAGAAGTCAGCCCCAGCATTTT. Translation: CASSRSGDRSQPQHF.

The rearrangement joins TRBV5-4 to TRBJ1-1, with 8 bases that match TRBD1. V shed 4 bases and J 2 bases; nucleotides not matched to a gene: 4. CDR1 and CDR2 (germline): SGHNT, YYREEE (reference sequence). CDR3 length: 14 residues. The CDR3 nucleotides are TGTGCCAGCAGCACACAGGGGGTAAACACTGAAGCTTTCTTT. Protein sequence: CASSTQGVNTEAFF.

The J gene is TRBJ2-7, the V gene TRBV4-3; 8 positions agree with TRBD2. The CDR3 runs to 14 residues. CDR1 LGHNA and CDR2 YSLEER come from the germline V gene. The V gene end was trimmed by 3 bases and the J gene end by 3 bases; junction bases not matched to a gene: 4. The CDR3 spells CASSQSGGLYEQYF. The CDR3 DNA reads TGCGCCAGCAGCCAGTCGGGGGGGCTCTACGAGCAGTACTTC.